Following are 7 T cell receptor beta chains from one sample sequenced in a study. Generated by immunoSEQ multiplex PCR, the TCRdb table keeps only in-frame clones and is missing some. In the table there are some 70,000 clones, 93% of which are singletons. Sequenced material: PBMCs. These receptor sequences come from a man aged 35 to 55 with rheumatoid arthritis.

The V gene is TRBV6-6, the J gene TRBJ2-1; 13 positions agree with TRBD2. Trimming removed 5 bases from V and 11 bases from J; junction bases left unmatched: 12. This CDR3 has 16 residues. CDR1 is MNHNY and CDR2 is SVGAGI in the germline V gene (reference sequence). For the CDR3, the DNA is TGTGCCAGCAGTACCACTAGCGGGGGGGCAGGGATAAAGCAGTTCTTC. Translation: CASSTTSGGAGIKQFF.

The chain is built from TRBV7-2 and TRBJ2-1, with D tentatively TRBD2 (6 bases). Trimming cost V 5 bases and J 4 bases, with 21 bases left between them. CDR3 size: 17 residues. CDR1 is SGHTA, CDR2 FQGNSA, per germline. In DNA form, the CDR3 reads TGTGCCAGCAGCGGAGCCTGGGGGGAATCGTCTTACAATGAGCAGTTCTTC. It encodes CASSGAWGESSYNEQFF.

The chain couples TRBV4-2 to TRBJ1-2; 7 bases map to TRBD1. The ends lost 1 base at V and 2 bases at J; junction bases unmatched: 13. This CDR3 spans 18 amino acids. Germline V gene sequence: CDR1 LGHNA, CDR2 YNFKEQ. CDR3 DNA: TGTGCCAGCAGCCAAGGTTCCCCCAACAGGGGAGGAAACTATGGCTACACCTTC. This sequence encodes CASSQGSPNRGGNYGYTF.

The chain is built from TRBV5-4 and TRBJ2-7; 11 bases fit TRBD2. The trim removed 4 bases at V and 3 bases at J, leaving 6 bases unmatched. The CDR3 consists of 15 residues. Germline V gene data show CDR1 as SGHNT and CDR2 as YYREEE (reference sequence). In nucleotides, the CDR3 is TGTGCCAGCAGCGGGGCCGGGACTAGCGGCTACGAGCAGTACTTC. This encodes CASSGAGTSGYEQYF. Drawing the rest from reference TRBV5-4 and TRBJ2-7, the complete variable domain is ETGVTQSPTHLIKTRGQQVTLRCSSQSGHNTVSWYQQALGQGPQFIFQYYREEENGRGNFPPRFSGLQFPNYSSELNVNALELDDSALYLCASSGAGTSGYEQYFGPGTRLTVT.

This sequence joins TRBV7-3 and TRBJ1-1, with 9 positions matching TRBD1. The CDR3 runs 14 residues. Unmatched junction bases numbered 5, after V lost 8 bases and J lost 1 base. Germline V gene sequence: CDR1 SGHTA, CDR2 FQGTGA. CDR3 residues: CASRDREANTEAFF. The CDR3 coding sequence is TGTGCCAGCCGGGACAGGGAGGCGAACACTGAAGCTTTCTTT.

The gene calls are TRBV7-8 and TRBJ2-3, with D perhaps TRBD2 (5 bases). With 4 bases removed from V and 4 bases from J, the gap between germline ends came to 12 bases. The germline V gene has CDR1 SGHVS and CDR2 FQNEAQ. This CDR3 has 14 residues. CDR3 region: CASSSQWGADTQYF. The CDR3 DNA sequence: TGTGCCAGCAGCTCTCAGTGGGGAGCAGATACGCAGTATTTT.

This chain joins TRBV15 and TRBJ1-3; D not certain. The CDR3 extends over 14 amino acids. Germline V CDR1 and CDR2: LNHNV, YYDKDF (reference sequence). V was pared by 1 base and J by 2 bases, with 6 bases between. CDR3 residues: CATSRGGPGNTIYF. In nucleotides, the CDR3 is TGTGCCACCAGCAGAGGAGGTCCTGGAAACACCATATATTTT.